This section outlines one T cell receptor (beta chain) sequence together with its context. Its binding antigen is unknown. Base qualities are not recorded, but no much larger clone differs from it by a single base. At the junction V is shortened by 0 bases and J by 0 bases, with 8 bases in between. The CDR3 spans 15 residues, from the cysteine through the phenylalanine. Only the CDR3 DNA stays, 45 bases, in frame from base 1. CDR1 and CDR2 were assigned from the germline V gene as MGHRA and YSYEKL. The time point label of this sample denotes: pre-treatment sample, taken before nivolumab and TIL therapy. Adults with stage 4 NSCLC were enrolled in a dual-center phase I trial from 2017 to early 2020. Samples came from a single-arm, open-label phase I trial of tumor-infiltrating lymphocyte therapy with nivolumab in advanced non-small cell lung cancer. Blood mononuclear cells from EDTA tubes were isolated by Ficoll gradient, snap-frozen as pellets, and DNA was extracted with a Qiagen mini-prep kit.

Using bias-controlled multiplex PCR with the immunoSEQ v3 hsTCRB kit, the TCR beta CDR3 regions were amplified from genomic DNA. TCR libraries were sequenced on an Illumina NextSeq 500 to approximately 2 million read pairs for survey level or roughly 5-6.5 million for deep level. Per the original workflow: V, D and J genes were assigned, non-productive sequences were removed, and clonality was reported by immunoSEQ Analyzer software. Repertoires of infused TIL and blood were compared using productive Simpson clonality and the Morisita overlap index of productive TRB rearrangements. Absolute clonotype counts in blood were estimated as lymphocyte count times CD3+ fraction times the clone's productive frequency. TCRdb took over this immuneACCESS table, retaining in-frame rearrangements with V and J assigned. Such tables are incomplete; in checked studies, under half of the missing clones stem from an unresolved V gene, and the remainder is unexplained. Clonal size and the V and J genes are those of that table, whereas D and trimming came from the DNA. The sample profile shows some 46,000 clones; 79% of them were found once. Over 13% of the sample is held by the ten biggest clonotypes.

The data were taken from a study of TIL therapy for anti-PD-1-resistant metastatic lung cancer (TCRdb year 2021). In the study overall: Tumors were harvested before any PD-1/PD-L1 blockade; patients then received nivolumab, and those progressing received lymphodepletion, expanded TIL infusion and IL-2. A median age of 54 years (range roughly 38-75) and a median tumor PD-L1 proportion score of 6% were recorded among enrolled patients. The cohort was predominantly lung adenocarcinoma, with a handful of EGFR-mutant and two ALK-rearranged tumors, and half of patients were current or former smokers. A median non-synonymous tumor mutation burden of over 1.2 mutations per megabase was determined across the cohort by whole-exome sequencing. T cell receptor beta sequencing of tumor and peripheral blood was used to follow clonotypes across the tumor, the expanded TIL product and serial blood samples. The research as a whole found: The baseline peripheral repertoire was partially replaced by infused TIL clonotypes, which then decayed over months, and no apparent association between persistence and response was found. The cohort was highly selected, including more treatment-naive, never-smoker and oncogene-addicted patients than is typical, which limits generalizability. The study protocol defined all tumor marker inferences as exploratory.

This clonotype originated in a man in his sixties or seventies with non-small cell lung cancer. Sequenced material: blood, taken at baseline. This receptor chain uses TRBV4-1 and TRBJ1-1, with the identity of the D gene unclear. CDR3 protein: CASSQERGMNTEAFF. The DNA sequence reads TGCGCCAGCAGCCAAGAGCGGGGAATGAACACTGAAGCTTTCTTT.